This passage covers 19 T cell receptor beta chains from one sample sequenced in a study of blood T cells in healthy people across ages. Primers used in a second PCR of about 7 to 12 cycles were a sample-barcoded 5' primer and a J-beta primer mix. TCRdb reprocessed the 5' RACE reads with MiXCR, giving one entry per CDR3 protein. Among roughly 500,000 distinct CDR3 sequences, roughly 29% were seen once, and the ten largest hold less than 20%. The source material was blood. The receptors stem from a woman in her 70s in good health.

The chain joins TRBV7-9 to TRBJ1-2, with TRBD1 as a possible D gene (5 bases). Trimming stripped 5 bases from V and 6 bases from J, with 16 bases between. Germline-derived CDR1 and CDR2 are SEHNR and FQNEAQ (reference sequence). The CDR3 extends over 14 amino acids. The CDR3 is CASSPFTRDHGYTF. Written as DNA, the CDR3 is TGTGCCAGCAGCCCCTTTACCAGGGATCATGGCTACACCTTC.

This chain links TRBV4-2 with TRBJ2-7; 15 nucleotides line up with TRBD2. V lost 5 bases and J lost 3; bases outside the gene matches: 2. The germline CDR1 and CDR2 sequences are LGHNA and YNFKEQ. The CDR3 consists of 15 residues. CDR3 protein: CASSGGLAGGYEQYF. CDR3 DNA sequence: TGTGCCAGCAGCGGGGGACTAGCGGGGGGCTACGAGCAGTACTTC.

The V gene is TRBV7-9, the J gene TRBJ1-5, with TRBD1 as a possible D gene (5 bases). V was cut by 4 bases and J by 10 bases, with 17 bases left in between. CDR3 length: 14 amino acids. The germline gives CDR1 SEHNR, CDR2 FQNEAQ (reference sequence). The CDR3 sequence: CASSYGGDPGPQHF. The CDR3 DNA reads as TGTGCCAGCAGCTATGGTGGGGACCCTGGCCCCCAGCATTTT.

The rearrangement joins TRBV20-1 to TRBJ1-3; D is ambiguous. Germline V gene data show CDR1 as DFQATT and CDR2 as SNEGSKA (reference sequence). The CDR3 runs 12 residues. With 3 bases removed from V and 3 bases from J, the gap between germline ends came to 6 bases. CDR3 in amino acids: CSARTFGNTIYF. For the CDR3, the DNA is TGCAGTGCTAGGACCTTTGGAAACACCATATATTTT.

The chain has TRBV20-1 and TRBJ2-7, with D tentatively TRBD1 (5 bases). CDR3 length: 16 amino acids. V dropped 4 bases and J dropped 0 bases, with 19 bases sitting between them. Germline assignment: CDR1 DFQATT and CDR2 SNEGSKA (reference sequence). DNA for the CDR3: TGCAGTGCTATTGACAGACACCAAAAAGTCTCCTACGAGCAGTACTTC. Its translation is CSAIDRHQKVSYEQYF.

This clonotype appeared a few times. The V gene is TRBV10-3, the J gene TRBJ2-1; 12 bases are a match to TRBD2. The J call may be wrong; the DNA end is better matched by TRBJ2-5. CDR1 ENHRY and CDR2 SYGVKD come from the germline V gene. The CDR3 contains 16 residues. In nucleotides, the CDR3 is TGTGCCATCAGTGAGTCGACTAGCGGGGGTGAAGAGACCCAGTACTTC. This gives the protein CAISESTSGGEETQYF.

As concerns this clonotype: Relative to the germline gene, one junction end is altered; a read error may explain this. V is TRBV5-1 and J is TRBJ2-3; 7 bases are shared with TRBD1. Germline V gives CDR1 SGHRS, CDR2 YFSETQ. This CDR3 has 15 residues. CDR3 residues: CACSSVTGRTDTQYF. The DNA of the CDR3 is TGCGCCTGCAGCTCGGTGACAGGGCGCACAGATACGCAGTATTTT.

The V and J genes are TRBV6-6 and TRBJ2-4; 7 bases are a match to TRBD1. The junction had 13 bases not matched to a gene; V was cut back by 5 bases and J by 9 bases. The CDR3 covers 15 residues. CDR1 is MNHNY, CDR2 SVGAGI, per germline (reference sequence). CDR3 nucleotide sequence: TGTGCCAGCAGTCCTCGGACAGGCGTTTCGGGCATTCAGTACTTC. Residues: CASSPRTGVSGIQYF.

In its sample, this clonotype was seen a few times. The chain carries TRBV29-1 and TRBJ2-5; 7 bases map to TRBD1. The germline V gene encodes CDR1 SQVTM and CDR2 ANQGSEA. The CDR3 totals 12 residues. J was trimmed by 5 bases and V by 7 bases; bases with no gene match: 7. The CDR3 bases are TGCAGCGCCAGGGGGTTCGGGGAGACCCAGTACTTC. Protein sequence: CSARGFGETQYF.

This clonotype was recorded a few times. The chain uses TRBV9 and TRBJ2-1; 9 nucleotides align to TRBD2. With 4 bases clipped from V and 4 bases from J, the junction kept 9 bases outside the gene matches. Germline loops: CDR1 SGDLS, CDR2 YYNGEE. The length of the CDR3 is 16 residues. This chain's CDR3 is CASSPNLRGGYNEQFF. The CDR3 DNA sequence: TGTGCCAGCAGCCCCAATTTGCGGGGGGGTTACAATGAGCAGTTCTTC.

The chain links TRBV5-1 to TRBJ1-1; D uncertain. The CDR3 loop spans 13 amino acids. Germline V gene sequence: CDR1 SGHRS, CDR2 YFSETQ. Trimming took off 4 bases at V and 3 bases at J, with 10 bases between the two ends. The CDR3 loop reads CASSPRADTEAFF. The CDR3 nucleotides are TGCGCCAGCAGCCCCCGGGCCGACACTGAAGCTTTCTTT.

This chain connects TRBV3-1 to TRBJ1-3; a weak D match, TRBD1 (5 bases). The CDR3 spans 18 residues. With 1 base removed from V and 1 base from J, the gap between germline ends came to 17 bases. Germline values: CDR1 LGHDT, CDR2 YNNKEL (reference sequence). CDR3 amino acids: CASSQGRQSSRSGNTIYF. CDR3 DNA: TGTGCCAGCAGCCAAGGTCGACAGTCCTCGAGGTCTGGAAACACCATATATTTT.

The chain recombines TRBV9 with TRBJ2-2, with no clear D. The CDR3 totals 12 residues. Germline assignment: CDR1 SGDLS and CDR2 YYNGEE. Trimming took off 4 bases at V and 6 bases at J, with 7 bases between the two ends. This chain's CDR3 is CASSPIPGELFF. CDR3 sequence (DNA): TGTGCCAGCAGCCCGATTCCCGGGGAGCTGTTTTTT. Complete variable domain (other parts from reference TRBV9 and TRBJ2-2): DSGVTQTPKHLITATGQRVTLRCSPRSGDLSVYWYQQSLDQGLQFLIQYYNGEERAKGNILERFSAQQFPDLHSELNLSSLELGDSALYFCASSPIPGELFFGEGSRLTVL.

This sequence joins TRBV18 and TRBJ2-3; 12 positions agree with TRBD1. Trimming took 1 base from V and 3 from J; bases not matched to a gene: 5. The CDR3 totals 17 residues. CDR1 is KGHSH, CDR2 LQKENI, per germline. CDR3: CASSPLGTGGATDTQYF. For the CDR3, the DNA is TGTGCCAGCTCACCACTGGGGACAGGGGGCGCGACAGATACGCAGTATTTT.

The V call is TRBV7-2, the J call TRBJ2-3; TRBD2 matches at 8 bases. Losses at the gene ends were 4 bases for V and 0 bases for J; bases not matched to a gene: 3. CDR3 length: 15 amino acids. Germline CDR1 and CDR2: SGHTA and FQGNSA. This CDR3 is CASSWAGGSTDTQYF. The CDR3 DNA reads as TGTGCCAGCAGCTGGGCGGGAGGAAGCACAGATACGCAGTATTTT.

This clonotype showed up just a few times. DNA of the CDR3: TGTGCCAGCAGTGGGGGACACTACTACGAGCAGTACTTC. It encodes CASSGGHYYEQYF. The rearrangement links TRBV7-2 to TRBJ2-1; weak D call: TRBD1 (6 bases). With the DNA end fitting TRBJ2-7 better, the J assignment may be wrong. The germline V gene has CDR1 SGHTA and CDR2 FQGNSA. The CDR3 is 13 amino acids.

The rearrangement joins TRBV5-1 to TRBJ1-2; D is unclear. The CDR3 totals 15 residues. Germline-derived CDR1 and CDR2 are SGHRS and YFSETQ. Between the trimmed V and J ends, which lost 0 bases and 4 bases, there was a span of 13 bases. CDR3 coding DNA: TGCGCCAGCAGCTTGGGTTCTGGGAGCGCCTATGGCTACACCTTC. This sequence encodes CASSLGSGSAYGYTF.

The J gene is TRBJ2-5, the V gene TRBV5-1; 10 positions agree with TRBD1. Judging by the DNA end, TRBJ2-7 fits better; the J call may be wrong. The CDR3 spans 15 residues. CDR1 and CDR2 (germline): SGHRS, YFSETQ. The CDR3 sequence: CASSVYSGQGNEQYF. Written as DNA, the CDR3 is TGCGCCAGCAGCGTTTACTCGGGACAGGGGAACGAGCAGTACTTC.

The CDR3: CASSFSAFQETQYF. CDR3 sequence (DNA): TGCGCCAGCAGCTTTAGCGCCTTCCAAGAGACCCAGTACTTC. The rearrangement links TRBV5-1 to TRBJ2-5, with D maybe TRBD2 (5 bases). CDR3 length: 14 residues. Germline CDR1 is SGHRS and CDR2 is YFSETQ. Trimming shortened V by 2 bases and J by 1 base, and 9 bases separated the two germline ends.